What follows is one TCR beta chain and its context. The antigen remains unidentified. A read error may account for a junction end that differs from germline. These data originate in a study of Graves' ophthalmopathy and Graves' hyperthyroidism. Study-wide context: The collection of peripheral blood took place at initial diagnosis, before any treatment. Points from the study as a whole: Most thyroid clonotypes expanded beyond 0.001 frequency were also found in blood.

Germline loops: CDR1 ENHRY, CDR2 SYGVKD. There are 15 residues in the CDR3. Orbital computed tomography and thyroid ultrasound, along with TRAb, serum thyroxine and clinical symptoms, underpinned diagnosis. Someone took the PBMCs out of more than 9 ml of fresh peripheral blood. As the template, RNA transcripts were used to amplify TCR beta CDR3 regions. The workflow started with a first-round RT-PCR run with HTBI primers and then moved on to a second-round multiplex PCR. TCRdb passed the multiplex PCR reads through MiXCR, listing each CDR3 protein once. The repertoire holds hundreds of thousands of distinct CDR3 sequences, with about 38% as singletons.

The receptor's source is an adult man with Graves' ophthalmopathy. The sequencing sample was made of peripheral blood. The rearrangement uses TRBV10-3 and TRBJ1-5; a possible D gene is TRBD1 (5 bases). CDR3 amino acids: CAISAGDLGNQPQHF. Here the CDR3 DNA reads TGTGCCATTAGTGCGGGGGACTTGGGGAATCAGCCCCAGCATTTT.